This T cell receptor (beta chain) is from a study of blood T cells in healthy people across ages. Study-wide points: The donors' CMV status was not determined, possibly confounding changes in expanded clonotypes.

Notes on this clonotype: The antigen is undetermined.

Germline V gene sequence: CDR1 SQVTM, CDR2 ANQGSEA. The CDR3 loop spans 11 amino acids. The V and J ends lost 3 bases and 8 bases respectively, with 10 bases between them. Sample-barcoded 5' priming and a J-beta primer mix drove a second PCR of roughly 7 to 11 cycles. TCRdb fed the 5' RACE reads into MiXCR, producing one record per CDR3 protein. This table holds hundreds of thousands of distinct CDR3 sequences, roughly 50% found once. What was sequenced was blood. This TCR was sampled from a man aged 60 to 75 in good health. The chain has TRBV29-1 and TRBJ1-1; a weak D match, TRBD1 (6 bases). Here the CDR3 reads CSVEQGQEAFF. The CDR3 DNA follows: TGCAGCGTTGAGCAGGGGCAAGAAGCTTTCTTT.